This entry lists 9 T cell receptor beta chains sequenced from one sample in a study of beta chain features in type 1 diabetes. Study observations and caveats: People with Type 1 diabetes carried modestly yet significantly shorter TCRB CDR3s in all four CD4+ subsets.

Expressed TCRB transcripts were sequenced because the isolated RNA had all been reverse transcribed beforehand. Assay: immunoSEQ multiplex PCR; the TCRdb copy retains only in-frame clones and omits some. The table records under 850,000 clones, 13% of them present only once. What these receptors recognize is not known. Material for sequencing was naive CD4+ T cells from blood. These receptors all come from a young man with type 1 diabetes.

The gene calls are TRBV5-1 and TRBJ2-3; D remains unclear. Trimming pared 3 bases from V and 5 bases from J, leaving 4 bases between. Per the germline V gene, CDR1 is SGHRS and CDR2 is YFSETQ. The CDR3 is made up of 11 amino acids. In DNA form, the CDR3 reads TGCGCCAGCAGCTCAATAGATACGCAGTATTTT. This sequence encodes CASSSIDTQYF.

The rearrangement joins TRBV5-4 to TRBJ2-1, with a tentative D call TRBD1 (6 bases). The V gene lost 0 bases and the J gene lost 4 bases, with 11 bases spanning the gap. This CDR3 region has 15 residues. Germline V lookup: CDR1 SGHNT, CDR2 YYREEE (reference sequence). The CDR3 region is CASSLVGTSYNEQFF. DNA of the CDR3: TGTGCCAGCAGCTTGGTGGGGACATCGTACAATGAGCAGTTCTTC.

This chain links TRBV7-9 with TRBJ1-6, with 9 bases lining up with TRBD1. Unmatched junction bases numbered 1, after V lost 4 bases and J lost 6 bases. The germline V gene encodes CDR1 SEHNR and CDR2 FQNEAQ (reference sequence). This CDR3 region has 14 residues. DNA for the CDR3: TGTGCCAGCAGCTGGACAGGGGTTAATTCACCCCTCCACTTT. As protein: CASSWTGVNSPLHF.

This clone was observed a handful of times. J is TRBJ2-3 and V is TRBV5-4; D perhaps matches TRBD1 (5 bases). Per germline, CDR1 SGHNT and CDR2 YYREEE (reference sequence). The V end lost 0 bases, the J end lost 6 bases, and 14 bases lay between the germline ends. This CDR3 comprises 15 residues. The CDR3 DNA follows: TGTGCCAGCAGCTTGGGTTGGCAGGGTGGCGATACGCAGTATTTT. Translation: CASSLGWQGGDTQYF.

This clone was seen only a few times. The rearrangement links TRBV18 to TRBJ2-1, with D maybe TRBD2 (5 bases). This CDR3 spans 14 amino acids. V was clipped by 2 bases and J by 4 bases, with 9 bases between them. From germline, CDR1 is KGHSH and CDR2 LQKENI. CDR3 region: CASSPFRDYNEQFF. CDR3 DNA: TGTGCCAGCTCACCATTTCGGGATTACAATGAGCAGTTCTTC. Full variable domain (remainder filled in from reference TRBV18 and TRBJ2-1): NAGVMQNPRHLVRRRGQEARLRCSPMKGHSHVYWYRQLPEEGLKFMVYLQKENIIDESGMPKERFSAEFPKEGPSILRIQQVVRGDSAAYFCASSPFRDYNEQFFGPGTRLTVL.

This clone has a handful of counts. V and J are TRBV4-1 and TRBJ1-3; D possibly corresponds to TRBD1 (5 bases). Germline V gives CDR1 MGHRA, CDR2 YSYEKL. Trimming pared 5 bases from V and 0 bases from J, leaving 14 bases between. The CDR3 loop spans 16 amino acids. The CDR3 DNA reads as TGCGCCAGCAGCTCGGGGGGACCGACCTCTGGAAACACCATATATTTT. Encoded protein: CASSSGGPTSGNTIYF.

The chain employs TRBV6-1 and TRBJ2-3; the D gene is possibly TRBD1 (6 bases). V was cut by 4 bases and J by 5 bases, with 10 bases left in between. CDR3 length: 13 residues. Germline lookup yields CDR1 MNHNS and CDR2 SASEGT. CDR3 loop: CASSVRRGDTQYF. The DNA for the CDR3 is TGTGCCAGCAGTGTCCGCAGGGGAGATACGCAGTATTTT.

The V call is TRBV9, the J call TRBJ2-3; D is perhaps TRBD2 (6 bases). The CDR3 sequence is 17 residues long. Germline V gene lookup returns CDR1 SGDLS and CDR2 YYNGEE. V lost 0 bases to trimming and J lost 2 bases, with 16 bases between them. CDR3 nucleotides: TGTGCCAGCAGCGTAGGCCCTAGCGCCAAGATCACAGATACGCAGTATTTT. It encodes CASSVGPSAKITDTQYF.

V usage is TRBV4-1 and J usage is TRBJ1-1; D might be TRBD1 (5 bases). This CDR3 has 17 amino acids. Germline assignment: CDR1 MGHRA and CDR2 YSYEKL. V gave up 4 bases and J gave up 0 bases, with 18 bases separating them. CDR3 residues: CASSRTELDRMNTEAFF. The CDR3 coding sequence is TGCGCCAGCAGCCGCACGGAACTAGACAGAATGAACACTGAAGCTTTCTTT.